A single sample is the source of the 28 T cell receptor beta chains below, sequenced in a study of T cells after posttransplantation cyclophosphamide. The method was immunoSEQ multiplex PCR; TCRdb's version includes in-frame clones alone and lacks a portion of them. The table has about 31,000 clones, about nine tenths seen once. The naive gate required viable CD3+CD4+ or CD3+CD8+ cells with CCR7+CD45RA+CD45RO-CD95-CD27+CD28+ phenotype. Sample: naive CD4+ T cells sorted from PBMCs. Receptors originate from a woman in her sixties in good health, CMV-negative, and a related stem cell transplant donor.

This sequence joins TRBV18 and TRBJ1-1; D unresolved. The CDR3 is made up of 17 amino acids. V was clipped by 5 bases and J by 1 base, with 20 bases between them. Germline loops: CDR1 KGHSH, CDR2 LQKENI. The CDR3 coding sequence is TGTGCCAGCTCATTAACCACCGTGGGCAGAGAGAACACTGAAGCTTTCTTT. It codes for CASSLTTVGRENTEAFF.

This chain joins TRBV6-1 and TRBJ2-6; TRBD1 agrees at 7 bases. The J segment lost 2 bases and the V segment lost 2 bases, leaving 6 bases of the junction unmatched. CDR3 length equals 17 residues. CDR1 is MNHNS and CDR2 is SASEGT in the germline V gene. The CDR3 DNA reads TGTGCCAGCAGTGAAAGACAGGGAAGGGCTGGGGCCAACGTCCTGACTTTC. This gives the protein CASSERQGRAGANVLTF.

The V and J genes are TRBV6-4 and TRBJ2-7; 12 bases line up with TRBD2. CDR1 is MRHNA and CDR2 is SNTAGT in the germline V gene. The CDR3 spans 19 residues. After removal of 6 bases from V and 11 bases from J, the junction contained 26 bases not matched to a gene. For the CDR3, the DNA is TGTGCCAGCAGCTGCCGCGTACTAGCGGGAGGAACACTACCTACGAGCAAGTACTTC. It specifies CASSCRVLAGGTLPTSKYF.

The CDR3 nucleotides are TGTGCCAGCAGGACCGGGACTAGCGGGAGAAACATTCAGTACTTC. This sequence encodes CASRTGTSGRNIQYF. This rearrangement joins TRBV6-5 to TRBJ2-4; 14 positions match TRBD2. Trimming took 6 bases from V and 6 from J; bases not matched to a gene: 4. Germline CDR1 is MNHEY and CDR2 is SVGAGI. This CDR3 comprises 15 residues.

This clone showed up just once. This chain uses TRBV4-1 with TRBJ2-2; D is possibly TRBD2 (5 bases). The CDR3 contains 13 residues. Deletions cut 6 bases from V and 4 bases from J, with 9 bases between. CDR1 and CDR2 from the germline V gene are MGHRA and YSYEKL. The CDR3 nucleotides are TGCGCCAGCAGTATAGAGGGCACCGGGGAGCTGTTTTTT. Encoded protein: CASSIEGTGELFF.

The chain has TRBV25-1 and TRBJ1-2; a possible D gene is TRBD1 (6 bases). Deletions cut 6 bases from V and 8 bases from J, with 19 bases between. The CDR3 has 14 amino acids. CDR1 MGHDK and CDR2 SYGVNS come from the germline V gene. The CDR3 loop reads CASSQPGQFEGYTF. The CDR3, as DNA: TGTGCCAGCAGCCAACCTGGACAGTTTGAAGGCTACACCTTC.

The J gene is TRBJ2-1, the V gene TRBV2, with 8 bases matching TRBD1. CDR3 length: 16 amino acids. V was pared by 4 bases and J by 4 bases, with 9 bases of the junction left unmatched. The germline V gene has CDR1 SNHLY and CDR2 FYNNEI. The CDR3 sequence: CASSAGQGSLYNEQFF. As DNA, the CDR3 is TGTGCCAGCAGTGCCGGACAGGGAAGCCTTTACAATGAGCAGTTCTTC.

The chain carries TRBV5-1 and TRBJ2-1; 9 nucleotides align to TRBD1. The CDR3 runs to 16 residues. The junction had 11 bases not matched to a gene; V was cut back by 4 bases and J by 6 bases. Looked up from germline, CDR1 is SGHRS and CDR2 is YFSETQ. DNA of the CDR3: TGCGCCAGCAGCACCGCTACCCGGGACAGGGCCAATGAGCAGTTCTTC. This gives the protein CASSTATRDRANEQFF.

The gene calls are TRBV5-8 and TRBJ2-5; D is perhaps TRBD1 (6 bases). Trimming took 2 bases from V and 3 from J, leaving 11 bases between them. CDR1 and CDR2 (germline): SGHTS, YDEGEE. This CDR3 is 14 amino acids long. The CDR3 coding sequence is TGTGCCAGCAGCTTCGGCAGGGGTAAAGAGACCCAGTACTTC. Translating gives CASSFGRGKETQYF.

The rearrangement uses TRBV6-6 and TRBJ2-7; the match to TRBD2 covers 14 bases. Germline V gene data show CDR1 as MNHNY and CDR2 as SVGAGI (reference sequence). With 2 bases clipped from V and 6 bases from J, the junction kept 6 bases outside the gene matches. The CDR3 is 16 residues long. The CDR3, as DNA: TGTGCCAGCAGTTACCGTGGACTAGCGGGAGGAGGCGAGCAGTACTTC. Amino acids: CASSYRGLAGGGEQYF.

The chain joins TRBV15 to TRBJ2-1, with 13 bases matching TRBD2. CDR1 and CDR2 (germline): LNHNV, YYDKDF (reference sequence). The CDR3 loop spans 15 amino acids. V lost 1 base and J lost 10; bases outside the gene matches: 4. The CDR3 spells CATSRGGLAGTEQFF. Written as DNA, the CDR3 is TGTGCCACCAGCAGAGGGGGACTAGCGGGAACAGAGCAGTTCTTC. Drawing the rest from reference TRBV15 and TRBJ2-1, the complete variable domain is DAMVIQNPRYQVTQFGKPVTLSCSQTLNHNVMYWYQQKSSQAPKLLFHYYDKDFNNEADTPDNFQSRRPNTSFCFLDIRSPGLGDTAMYLCATSRGGLAGTEQFFGPGTRLTVL.

The chain couples TRBV4-3 to TRBJ1-2, with TRBD1 matching 8 bases. Germline-derived CDR1 and CDR2 are LGHNA and YSLEER. The CDR3 loop spans 16 amino acids. The V segment lost 0 bases and the J segment 7 bases; nucleotides outside the gene matches: 10. The CDR3 DNA follows: TGCGCCAGCAGCCAAGATCCAGCAGGGGGCGGGCGTGGCTACACCTTC. It translates to CASSQDPAGGGRGYTF.

This chain links TRBV7-3 with TRBJ2-3; 8 bases map to TRBD2. Germline V lookup: CDR1 SGHTA, CDR2 FQGTGA. The CDR3 length is 15 residues. V lost 5 bases to trimming and J lost 2 bases; unmatched junction nucleotides: 6. This chain's CDR3 is CASSLLAGPTDTQYF. The CDR3 DNA reads as TGTGCCAGCAGCCTCTTAGCGGGGCCCACAGATACGCAGTATTTT.

A single count supports this clone. The chain is built from TRBV7-2 and TRBJ2-1, with 11 bases aligning to TRBD2. Germline V gene sequence: CDR1 SGHTA, CDR2 FQGNSA. There are 16 residues in the CDR3. V trimming: 6 bases; J trimming: 0 bases; junction bases outside the gene matches: 4. CDR3 nucleotides: TGTGCCAGCAGATCACTAGCGGGGGACTCCTACAATGAGCAGTTCTTC. As protein: CASRSLAGDSYNEQFF.

This clone was detected a few times. V is TRBV5-6 and J is TRBJ1-3; D gene unclear. CDR3 length: 13 amino acids. Germline V CDR1 and CDR2: SGHDT, YYEEEE. V lost 1 base to trimming and J lost 4 bases, with 6 bases between them. The CDR3 is CASSLRGGNTIYF. The CDR3 coding sequence is TGTGCCAGCAGCTTGCGAGGAGGAAACACCATATATTTT.

The rearrangement links TRBV6-5 to TRBJ1-4, with D possibly matching TRBD1 (6 bases). Trimming stripped 7 bases from V and 3 bases from J, with 15 bases between. This CDR3 contains 15 residues. CDR1 and CDR2 from the germline V gene are MNHEY and SVGAGI. The CDR3 sequence is CASTRQGTANEKLFF. The CDR3 DNA reads as TGTGCCAGCACCAGGCAGGGGACGGCTAATGAAAAACTGTTTTTT.

The CDR3 loop is CASSEDQGGGYTF. The CDR3 coding sequence is TGTGCCAGCAGTGAGGACCAGGGTGGAGGCTACACCTTC. The genes are TRBV2 and TRBJ1-2; D perhaps matches TRBD1 (5 bases). From germline, CDR1 is SNHLY and CDR2 FYNNEI. The CDR3 length is 13 residues. The V end was cut by 3 bases, the J end by 8 bases, with 13 bases between.

This clone turned up a few times. The chain recombines TRBV9 with TRBJ2-1; D is perhaps TRBD2 (6 bases). This CDR3 spans 13 amino acids. CDR1 and CDR2 from the germline V gene are SGDLS and YYNGEE. V was clipped by 3 bases and J by 9 bases, with 13 bases between them. The CDR3 here is CASSAGRSGEQFF. CDR3 nucleotide sequence: TGTGCCAGCAGCGCGGGGAGGAGTGGTGAGCAGTTCTTC.

The gene calls are TRBV29-1 and TRBJ2-1; 10 bases line up with TRBD1. CDR3 length equals 16 residues. Looked up from germline, CDR1 is SQVTM and CDR2 is ANQGSEA. J gave up 9 bases and V 7 bases, and 18 bases lay outside the gene matches. In DNA, the CDR3 is TGCAGCGCCAATTCACCTGGACAGGGGGTATACGGTGAGCAGTTCTTC. Translating gives CSANSPGQGVYGEQFF.

V is TRBV9 and J is TRBJ2-3, with 7 nucleotides matching TRBD1. Germline loops: CDR1 SGDLS, CDR2 YYNGEE. Trimming took 3 bases from V and 6 from J; bases not matched to a gene: 1. CDR3 size: 12 residues. CDR3 bases: TGTGCCAGCAGCGCACAGGGGGATACGCAGTATTTT. Translated, it gives CASSAQGDTQYF.

Of note for this clone: At the DNA level, this CDR3 is encoded by other sequences in the same sample as well. J is TRBJ2-7 and V is TRBV19; 8 bases line up with TRBD1. Germline assignment: CDR1 LNHDA and CDR2 SQIVND (reference sequence). V lost 4 bases to trimming and J lost 3 bases; unmatched junction nucleotides: 2. This CDR3 comprises 13 residues. DNA for the CDR3: TGTGCCAGTAGTAACACAGGGGGCTACGAGCAGTACTTC. Translating gives CASSNTGGYEQYF.

J is TRBJ2-7 and V is TRBV7-9, with a weak D call TRBD1 (5 bases). Between the trimmed V and J ends, which lost 5 bases and 6 bases, there was a span of 14 bases. The CDR3 loop spans 13 amino acids. Per germline, CDR1 SEHNR and CDR2 FQNEAQ (reference sequence). CDR3 in DNA: TGTGCCAGCAGCAAAGAGGCCAGGGCCGAGCAGTACTTC. As protein: CASSKEARAEQYF.

The chain combines TRBV18 with TRBJ2-1, with D perhaps matching TRBD2 (5 bases). This CDR3 comprises 14 residues. CDR1 and CDR2 (germline): KGHSH, LQKENI. The V gene lost 6 bases and the J gene lost 0 bases, with 9 bases spanning the gap. The DNA of the CDR3 is TGTGCCAGCTCCCCTGCGGGCTCCTACAATGAGCAGTTCTTC. Its translation is CASSPAGSYNEQFF. Using reference TRBV18 and TRBJ2-1 for the parts outside the CDR3, the full variable domain is NAGVMQNPRHLVRRRGQEARLRCSPMKGHSHVYWYRQLPEEGLKFMVYLQKENIIDESGMPKERFSAEFPKEGPSILRIQQVVRGDSAAYFCASSPAGSYNEQFFGPGTRLTVL.

The chain combines TRBV9 with TRBJ1-6, with D possibly matching TRBD1 (6 bases). Germline CDR1 SGDLS, CDR2 YYNGEE. The CDR3 is made up of 12 amino acids. Between the trimmed V and J ends, which lost 1 base and 16 bases, there was a span of 12 bases. The CDR3 DNA sequence: TGTGCCAGCAGCGTACAGGGACACCCGCTCCACTTT. Translated: CASSVQGHPLHF.

V and J are TRBV5-1 and TRBJ1-1; tentative D call: TRBD1 (6 bases). V was clipped by 4 bases and J by 7 bases, with 17 bases between them. The CDR3 consists of 14 residues. The germline gives CDR1 SGHRS, CDR2 YFSETQ. CDR3 nucleotide sequence: TGCGCCAGCAGCAATCATACAGGGAAAGGTGAAGCTTTCTTT. Residues: CASSNHTGKGEAFF. Variable domain in full (rest from reference TRBV5-1 and TRBJ1-1): KAGVTQTPRYLIKTRGQQVTLSCSPISGHRSVSWYQQTPGQGLQFLFEYFSETQRNKGNFPGRFSGRQFSNSRSEMNVSTLELGDSALYLCASSNHTGKGEAFFGQGTRLTVV.

This clone was seen only once. The DNA for the CDR3 is TGTGCCAGCAGTTTCCGCGGCCACACAGATACGCAGTATTTT. It codes for CASSFRGHTDTQYF. The chain has TRBV28 and TRBJ2-3; no clear D gene. The CDR3 sequence is 14 residues long. V lost 3 bases to trimming and J lost 2 bases, with 9 bases between them. CDR1 and CDR2 (germline): MDHEN, SYDVKM.

In its sample, this clone was seen a few times. The chain has TRBV4-2 and TRBJ1-1, with D uncertain. Germline V gene data show CDR1 as LGHNA and CDR2 as YNFKEQ. The V gene lost 1 base and the J gene lost 2 bases, with 11 bases spanning the gap. This CDR3 is 15 amino acids long. DNA for the CDR3: TGTGCCAGCAGCCAAGTCATAGTATTTAACACTGAAGCTTTCTTT. Its protein is CASSQVIVFNTEAFF.

This sequence joins TRBV28 and TRBJ1-3; a weak D match, TRBD1 (6 bases). The CDR3 contains 15 residues. The germline gives CDR1 MDHEN, CDR2 SYDVKM. V gave up 5 bases and J gave up 3 bases, with 14 bases separating them. This chain's CDR3 is CASSLITGIGNTIYF. The CDR3 region has the DNA TGTGCCAGCAGTCTTATCACAGGGATTGGAAACACCATATATTTT.